The 10 T cell receptor beta chains below were found in one sample sequenced in a study of cytomegalovirus exposure and HLA in healthy donors. Amplification used 60 Vbeta primers and 13 Jbeta primers. Profiling relied on immunoSEQ multiplex PCR, and the TCRdb table lists in-frame clones only, not all of them. The sample carries some 150,000 clones, roughly 79% recorded once. Sequencing was done on a sample of PBMCs. The receptor source for this set is a male donor in good health and CMV-seronegative.

This clone was recorded only once. The chain couples TRBV7-3 to TRBJ2-2; D call uncertain. V lost 0 bases and J lost 6, with 5 bases in between. Germline lookup yields CDR1 SGHTA and CDR2 FQGTGA. The CDR3 totals 13 residues. This CDR3 is CASSLTWPGELFF. The CDR3 nucleotides read TGTGCCAGCAGCTTAACGTGGCCCGGGGAGCTGTTTTTT.

V is TRBV19 and J is TRBJ1-2; 10 bases match TRBD1. The V and J ends lost 5 bases and 8 bases, in that order; junction bases with no gene match: 5. Germline loops: CDR1 LNHDA, CDR2 SQIVND (reference sequence). This CDR3 has 13 amino acids. The CDR3 coding sequence is TGTGCCAGTAGTTTTGGGACAGGGGTCGGCTACACCTTC. Residues: CASSFGTGVGYTF.

There are a few counts of this clone. The chain carries TRBV5-1 and TRBJ1-4; 7 bases align to TRBD1. CDR3 length equals 14 residues. Germline V gene data show CDR1 as SGHRS and CDR2 as YFSETQ. V lost 8 bases and J lost 3; bases outside the gene matches: 7. CDR3 nucleotide sequence: TGCGCCAGTGGCTTGGGACAGCCTAATGAAAAACTGTTTTTT. The encoded protein is CASGLGQPNEKLFF.

The rearrangement links TRBV5-6 to TRBJ1-1, with D tentatively TRBD1 (5 bases). Germline V gene data show CDR1 as SGHDT and CDR2 as YYEEEE. The CDR3 loop spans 13 amino acids. V was trimmed by 1 base and J by 6 bases, leaving 10 bases between them. The CDR3: CASSLRQPPEAFF. As DNA, the CDR3 is TGTGCCAGCAGCTTGCGACAGCCCCCTGAAGCTTTCTTT.

The chain has TRBV10-3 and TRBJ1-6, with TRBD1 identical over 7 bases. The germline V gene has CDR1 ENHRY and CDR2 SYGVKD. The CDR3 covers 13 residues. After removal of 11 bases from V and 3 bases from J, the junction contained 4 bases not matched to a gene. CDR3 amino acids: CAVRDSYNSPLHF. The CDR3 DNA is TGTGCCGTAAGGGACAGCTATAATTCACCCCTCCACTTT.

The chain uses TRBV6-1 and TRBJ1-1, with 7 bases fitting TRBD1. The junction had 8 bases not matched to a gene; V was cut back by 7 bases and J by 0 bases. From germline, CDR1 is MNHNS and CDR2 SASEGT. The CDR3 length is 15 residues. CDR3 protein: CASKGQPDLNTEAFF. The CDR3 DNA reads TGTGCCAGCAAGGGACAGCCAGACCTGAACACTGAAGCTTTCTTT.

This clone was observed a few times. The gene calls are TRBV5-4 and TRBJ1-1, with D possibly TRBD1 on 6 matching bases. The CDR3 covers 14 residues. Germline lookup yields CDR1 SGHNT and CDR2 YYREEE (reference sequence). The V end lost 6 bases, the J end lost 1 base, and 13 bases lay between the germline ends. The CDR3 nucleotides read TGTGCCAGCACGGTAGGGGGACAGAACACTGAAGCTTTCTTT. Translation gives CASTVGGQNTEAFF. Filled out from reference TRBV5-4 and TRBJ1-1, the complete variable domain reads ETGVTQSPTHLIKTRGQQVTLRCSSQSGHNTVSWYQQALGQGPQFIFQYYREEENGRGNFPPRFSGLQFPNYSSELNVNALELDDSALYLCASTVGGQNTEAFFGQGTRLTVV.

The chain has TRBV6-6 and TRBJ2-7, with 10 bases lining up with TRBD1. J lost 2 bases, V lost 6 bases, and 4 bases had no gene match. The V gene's germline CDR1 is MNHNY and CDR2 SVGAGI (reference sequence). The length of the CDR3 is 14 residues. In DNA form, the CDR3 reads TGTGCCAGCAGCCACGGACAGGGGGCCTACGAGCAGTACTTC. Its translation: CASSHGQGAYEQYF.

This clone was observed a single time. Different DNA sequences within this sample yield the same CDR3. The V and J genes are TRBV5-1 and TRBJ1-4; D may be TRBD1 (6 bases). This CDR3 contains 14 residues. Per the germline V gene, CDR1 is SGHRS and CDR2 is YFSETQ. V was shortened by 0 bases and J by 8 bases, with 11 bases between the two germline ends. The CDR3 sequence: CASSLEGGREKLFF. CDR3 bases: TGCGCCAGCAGCTTGGAGGGGGGGCGGGAAAAACTGTTTTTT.

The chain carries TRBV6-5 and TRBJ2-3; D gene ambiguous. Trimming stripped 0 bases from V and 0 bases from J, with 7 bases between. The CDR3 has 15 residues. Germline loops: CDR1 MNHEY, CDR2 SVGAGI. The CDR3 region has the DNA TGTGCCAGCAGTTACTCCTGGCAAAGCACAGATACGCAGTATTTT. Translating gives CASSYSWQSTDTQYF.